The clone carrying this T cell receptor beta chain occurred many times. Its specificity is not known. These data belong to a study of T-cell memory formation after mild COVID-19. Study-level results: Contracting CD4+ clones sat mainly in CM and EM; CD8+ in EMRA. Contracting clones from day 15 to 85 showed balanced CD4/CD8; later expanders favored CD4+. Nothing confirmed that second-wave clones peaking on day 37 were specific for SARS-CoV-2.

V lost 3 bases to trimming and J lost 8 bases, with 10 bases between them. Germline CDR1 SGHTA, CDR2 FQGNSA. The CDR3 length is 13 residues. MiXCR, run by TCRdb on the 5' RACE reads, gives a single entry per CDR3 protein. Of 260,000 or so distinct CDR3 sequences listed, around 15% are singletons. The sample comprised PBMCs or a T cell subset sorted from them (not recorded which). The chain couples TRBV7-2 to TRBJ2-2; D unclear. The sequence derives from a young man who had mild COVID-19 (a few samples of this study predate the infection). Cell type and time point are not known. The CDR3 DNA sequence: TGTGCCAGCAGCTTCAGTGTTTTGGGGGAGCTGTTTTTT. Translation gives CASSFSVLGELFF.